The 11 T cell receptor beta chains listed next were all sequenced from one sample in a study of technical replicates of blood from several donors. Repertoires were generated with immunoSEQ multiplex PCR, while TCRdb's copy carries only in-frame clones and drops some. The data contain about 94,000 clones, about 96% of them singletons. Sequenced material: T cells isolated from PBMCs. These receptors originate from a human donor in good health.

The CDR3: CASSLRTGGPIAEAFF. The CDR3 DNA follows: TGTGCCAGCAGCTTAAGGACAGGGGGCCCGATCGCTGAAGCTTTCTTT. The chain employs TRBV13 and TRBJ1-1, with TRBD1 identical over 11 bases. J gave up 6 bases and V 2 bases, and 8 bases lay outside the gene matches. The germline V gene has CDR1 PRHDT and CDR2 FYEKMQ (reference sequence). This CDR3 is built from 16 residues.

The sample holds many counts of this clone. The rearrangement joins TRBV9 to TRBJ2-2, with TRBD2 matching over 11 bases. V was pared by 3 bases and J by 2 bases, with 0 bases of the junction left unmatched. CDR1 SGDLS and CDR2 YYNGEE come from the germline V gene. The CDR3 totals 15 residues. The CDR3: CASSGLAGNTGELFF. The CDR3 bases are TGTGCCAGCAGCGGACTAGCGGGAAACACCGGGGAGCTGTTTTTT.

The CDR3, as DNA: TGTGCCAGCAGCGTAGAAAGACAGCCCTACAATGAGCAGTTCTTC. Residues: CASSVERQPYNEQFF. This chain links TRBV9 with TRBJ2-1; TRBD1 is a possible D gene (5 bases). The germline CDR1 and CDR2 sequences are SGDLS and YYNGEE. Trimming removed 0 bases at V and 2 bases at J, with 9 bases between. This CDR3 is built from 15 residues.

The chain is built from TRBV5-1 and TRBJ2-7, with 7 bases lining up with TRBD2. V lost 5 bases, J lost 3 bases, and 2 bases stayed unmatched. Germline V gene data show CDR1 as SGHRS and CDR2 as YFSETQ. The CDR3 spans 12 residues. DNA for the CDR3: TGCGCCAGCAGGGCTAGCGGCTACGAGCAGTACTTC. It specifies CASRASGYEQYF.

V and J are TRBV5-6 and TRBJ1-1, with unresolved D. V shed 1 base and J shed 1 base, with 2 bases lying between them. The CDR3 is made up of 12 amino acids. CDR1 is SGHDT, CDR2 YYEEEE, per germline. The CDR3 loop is CASSLQNTEAFF. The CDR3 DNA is TGTGCCAGCAGCTTGCAGAACACTGAAGCTTTCTTT.

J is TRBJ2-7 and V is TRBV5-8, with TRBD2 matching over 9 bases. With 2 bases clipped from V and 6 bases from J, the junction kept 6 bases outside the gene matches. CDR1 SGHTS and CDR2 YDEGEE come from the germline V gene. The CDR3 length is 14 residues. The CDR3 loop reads CASSLGGRDFEQYF. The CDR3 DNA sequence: TGTGCCAGCAGCTTAGGCGGGAGGGATTTCGAGCAGTACTTC. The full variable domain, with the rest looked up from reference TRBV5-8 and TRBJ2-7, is EAGVTQSPTHLIKTRGQQATLRCSPISGHTSVYWYQQALGLGLQFLLWYDEGEERNRGNFPPRFSGRQFPNYSSELNVNALELEDSALYLCASSLGGRDFEQYFGPGTRLTVT.

The CDR3 loop is CASSLSRDRGYNEQFF. As DNA, the CDR3 is TGTGCCAGCAGTTTATCGAGGGACAGGGGGTACAATGAGCAGTTCTTC. The rearrangement joins TRBV27 to TRBJ2-1; 11 bases match TRBD1. Germline V CDR1 and CDR2: MNHEY, SMNVEV (reference sequence). The CDR3 is 16 residues long. The V segment lost 0 bases and the J segment 4 bases; nucleotides outside the gene matches: 2.

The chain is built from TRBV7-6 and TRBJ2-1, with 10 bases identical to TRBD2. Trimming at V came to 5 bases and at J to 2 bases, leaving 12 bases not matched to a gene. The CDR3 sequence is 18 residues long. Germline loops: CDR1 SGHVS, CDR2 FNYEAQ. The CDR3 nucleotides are TGTGCCAGCAGCCCGACTAGCGGGCACCTTCCCCCCTACAATGAGCAGTTCTTC. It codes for CASSPTSGHLPPYNEQFF.

As DNA, the CDR3 is TGTGCCATCCAGTCTGGGAGAAGGTCCGATACGCAGTATTTT. Translated: CAIQSGRRSDTQYF. This sequence joins TRBV11-2 and TRBJ2-3, with D maybe TRBD2 (5 bases). Trimming removed 10 bases from V and 6 bases from J, with 20 bases in between. CDR3 length: 14 residues. Per germline, CDR1 SGHAT and CDR2 FQNNGV.

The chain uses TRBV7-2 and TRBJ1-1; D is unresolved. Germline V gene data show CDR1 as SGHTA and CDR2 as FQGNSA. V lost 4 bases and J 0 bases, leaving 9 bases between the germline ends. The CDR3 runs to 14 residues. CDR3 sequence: CASSWRGLNTEAFF. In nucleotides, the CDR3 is TGTGCCAGCAGCTGGAGAGGGCTGAACACTGAAGCTTTCTTT.

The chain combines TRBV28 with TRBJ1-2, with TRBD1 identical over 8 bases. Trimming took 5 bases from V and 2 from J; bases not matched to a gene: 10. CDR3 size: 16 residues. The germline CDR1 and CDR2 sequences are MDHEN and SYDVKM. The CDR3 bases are TGTGCCAGCAGTCTAGTAATCGGACAGGGAAACTATGGCTACACCTTC. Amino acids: CASSLVIGQGNYGYTF.